Listed below are T cell receptor beta chains from one sample, sequenced in a study of blood T cell repertoires in COVID-19. Sequencing used immunoSEQ multiplex PCR; TCRdb keeps in-frame clones, though not all of them. The data hold 150,000 to 200,000 clones, with roughly 80% observed a single time. The sequencing input was peripheral blood. The receptors come from a woman aged 40 to 50 with COVID-19, enrolled during active disease. The CDR3 runs from the conserved cysteine through the conserved F or W.

v_gene	j_gene	CDR3aa
TRBV7-3	TRBJ2-3	CASSVSGAGTDTQYF
TRBV5-1	TRBJ1-5	CASSPTGRYQPQHF
TRBV20-1	TRBJ1-2	CSASSQGTHTF
TRBV7-3	TRBJ2-4	CASSQRGGIQYF
TRBV3-1/TRBV3-2	TRBJ2-3	CASSQDSDTQYF
TRBV2	TRBJ1-5	CASRSGSGDNQPQHF
TRBV1	TRBJ2-2	CTSRWTSGRFTGELFF
TRBV14	TRBJ1-2	CASSQEVPNRALDYGYTF
TRBV28	TRBJ2-2	CASSAGDHTGELFF
TRBV9	TRBJ2-5	CASSALGTSGRETQYF
TRBV7-9	TRBJ1-3	CASSLVRGGSSGNTIYF
TRBV10-3	TRBJ1-2	CAISMGLNYGYTF
TRBV10-3	TRBJ2-2	CAISATGTAGELFF
TRBV6-5	TRBJ1-2	CASSETGAYGYTF
TRBV5-5	TRBJ1-4	CASSSPQTGLGEKLFF
TRBV9	TRBJ2-2	CASSYPRGLSNTGELFF
TRBV29-1	TRBJ2-1	CSVWGGRATEQQFF
TRBV5-4	TRBJ2-1	CASSLAAASGTPGQFF
TRBV28	TRBJ1-2	CASRLPGQTLYGYTF
TRBV12-2	TRBJ1-1	CASRFRKGGKHTEAFF
TRBV10-1	TRBJ2-2	CASSARTGTGELFF
TRBV5-8	TRBJ2-5	CASSPSSGPARRAQYF
TRBV7-9	TRBJ1-2	CASSLEISSTF
TRBV19	TRBJ1-1	CASSIDPDRAEAFF
TRBV7-2	TRBJ1-1	CASSLVGHSEAFF
TRBV19	TRBJ1-5	CASSKSQVINQPQHF
TRBV5-4	TRBJ2-1	CASSFTASGGYNEQFF
TRBV27	TRBJ2-5	CASSSSGLVETQYF
TRBV10-2	TRBJ2-7	CASLGGSSYEQYF
TRBV29-1	TRBJ2-7	CSVGLAGGKYEQYF
TRBV6-5	TRBJ2-1	CASTSGTHNEQFF
TRBV27	TRBJ1-4	CASSPTGVANEKLFF
TRBV28	TRBJ2-7	CASSATRRGLAGVEQYF
TRBV5-1	TRBJ2-3	CASSERLDFMADTQYF
TRBV20-1	TRBJ2-7	CSASFTFEQYF
TRBV5-1	TRBJ2-3	CASSSGLAGGSTDTQYF
TRBV12-3/TRBV12-4	TRBJ2-5	CASRRAAQETQYF
TRBV28	TRBJ2-3	CASSRTGLMAQYF
TRBV5-4	TRBJ1-1	CASSSTTSGVPSAFF
TRBV11-2	TRBJ2-1	CASRHVQSGGYNEQFF
TRBV2	TRBJ2-2	CASSGVGGGELFF
TRBV21-1	TRBJ2-7	CASSKNGRGMPTYEQYF
TRBV6-5	TRBJ1-6	CASSLTWNSPLHF
TRBV14	TRBJ2-2	CASSHFGEESTGELFF
TRBV30	TRBJ1-5	CAWNGQSNQPQHF
TRBV5-1	TRBJ2-5	CASSTTSGRLETQYF
TRBV11-3	TRBJ2-2	CASSPRMLGGDTGELFF
TRBV18	TRBJ1-1	CASSPSRDTLLGTEAFF
TRBV18	TRBJ1-1	CASSPGQVGYTEAFF
TRBV9	TRBJ2-2	CASAKGLAGDTGELFF
TRBV12-5	TRBJ2-5	CASGLGGFETQYF
TRBV3-1/TRBV3-2	TRBJ1-1	CASSQRQEAFF
TRBV6-5	TRBJ2-2	CASTGQPNTGELFF
TRBV5-1	TRBJ2-3	CASSLASGFDTQYF
TRBV7-2	TRBJ2-3	CASSDDSSLTDTQYF
TRBV15	TRBJ1-2	CATSRDIAAYGYTF
TRBV7-9	TRBJ2-1	CASSLGVAGALDEQFF
TRBV29-1	TRBJ1-3	CSVGGVDSGNTIYF
TRBV9	TRBJ1-1	CASSVGAVRVNTEAFF